The 28 T cell receptor beta chains reported below all come from one sample, sequenced in a study of shared T cell receptors in the human thymus. The table came from immunoSEQ multiplex PCR; TCRdb's copy has only in-frame clones and leaves some out. This sample has more than 300,000 clones; approximately 95% occur once, and the top ten carry 0.02%. Input material: thymocytes. The receptors were gathered from a human donor.

Only one count was recorded for this clone. The chain is built from TRBV29-1 and TRBJ2-7, with D perhaps TRBD1 (6 bases). CDR3 length: 12 residues. Trimming cost V 7 bases and J 5 bases, with 15 bases left between them. The germline V gene has CDR1 SQVTM and CDR2 ANQGSEA. The CDR3, as DNA: TGCAGCGCTCGAACAGGGTTCGACGAGCAGTACTTC. Translation gives CSARTGFDEQYF.

This sequence joins TRBV27 and TRBJ2-5; D is undetermined. Germline V gene sequence: CDR1 MNHEY, CDR2 SMNVEV (reference sequence). This CDR3 is built from 14 residues. Trimming left V 0 bases short and J 1 base short, with 6 bases between. The DNA of the CDR3 is TGTGCCAGCAGTTTATCCCCCACCCAAGAGACCCAGTACTTC. It translates to CASSLSPTQETQYF.

CDR3 region: CASSYDLQGTEAFF. As DNA, the CDR3 is TGTGCCAGCAGCTACGATTTACAGGGGACTGAAGCTTTCTTT. The chain has TRBV7-9 and TRBJ1-1, with TRBD1 matching over 7 bases. Losses at the gene ends were 4 bases for V and 5 bases for J; bases not matched to a gene: 7. The CDR3 is 14 amino acids. The germline V gene has CDR1 SEHNR and CDR2 FQNEAQ (reference sequence).

The CDR3 loop reads CASSMRQGALRQETQYF. The CDR3 nucleotides are TGTGCCAGTAGTATGAGACAGGGGGCCCTCCGCCAAGAGACCCAGTACTTC. The rearrangement links TRBV19 to TRBJ2-5; 10 nucleotides align to TRBD1. The trim removed 3 bases at V and 1 base at J, leaving 8 bases unmatched. Germline V gene lookup returns CDR1 LNHDA and CDR2 SQIVND (reference sequence). The CDR3 has 17 amino acids.

V and J are TRBV11-1 and TRBJ2-1, with D maybe TRBD2 (6 bases). V lost 8 bases and J lost 5, with 16 bases in between. The length of the CDR3 is 14 residues. Germline CDR1 reads SGHAT; CDR2 reads FQDESV (reference sequence). The chain's CDR3 is CASFGLQLNNEQFF. CDR3 sequence (DNA): TGTGCCAGCTTCGGACTACAGTTGAACAATGAGCAGTTCTTC.

The V call is TRBV2, the J call TRBJ1-4, with 12 positions matching TRBD1. In germline, CDR1 is SNHLY, CDR2 FYNNEI. The CDR3 sequence is 14 residues long. The J segment lost 8 bases and the V segment lost 7 bases, leaving 5 bases of the junction unmatched. The CDR3 here is CASTWDRGREKLFF. CDR3 DNA: TGTGCCAGCACCTGGGACAGGGGGCGAGAAAAACTGTTTTTT.

The gene calls are TRBV14 and TRBJ1-2; no clear D gene. The CDR3 extends over 16 amino acids. V lost 3 bases to trimming and J lost 4 bases, with 18 bases between them. CDR1 is SGHDN, CDR2 FVKESK, per germline. Here the CDR3 reads CASSHTTPAYTYGYTF. The CDR3 bases are TGTGCCAGCAGCCATACGACACCTGCTTATACCTATGGCTACACCTTC.

V is TRBV13 and J is TRBJ2-3; D remains unclear. Trimming shortened V by 3 bases and J by 3 bases, and 16 bases separated the two germline ends. The germline V gene encodes CDR1 PRHDT and CDR2 FYEKMQ (reference sequence). The CDR3 contains 16 residues. The CDR3 sequence is CASSFFTNGGTDTQYF. The CDR3 nucleotides are TGTGCCAGCAGCTTTTTTACTAACGGTGGGACAGATACGCAGTATTTT.

The gene calls are TRBV23-1 and TRBJ1-5; unclear D gene. TRBV23-1 is flagged as an ORF with uncertain function. The V end was cut by 0 bases, the J end by 1 base, with 13 bases between. This CDR3 spans 17 amino acids. The DNA of the CDR3 is TGCGCCAGCAGTCAATCGGTACGGGGTCGGAGCAATCAGCCCCAGCATTTT. As protein: CASSQSVRGRSNQPQHF.

V and J are TRBV27 and TRBJ1-5; no reliable D call. Germline lookup yields CDR1 MNHEY and CDR2 SMNVEV (reference sequence). This CDR3 contains 16 residues. V was shortened by 0 bases and J by 3 bases, with 12 bases between the two germline ends. The CDR3 spells CASSLSNQLYNQPQHF. DNA for the CDR3: TGTGCCAGCAGTTTATCGAACCAGCTTTACAATCAGCCCCAGCATTTT.

The count of this clone is one. The chain joins TRBV6-4 to TRBJ1-1; 8 bases map to TRBD1. The germline V gene encodes CDR1 MRHNA and CDR2 SNTAGT. J lost 6 bases, V lost 3 bases, and 9 bases had no gene match. The length of the CDR3 is 15 residues. The CDR3 nucleotides read TGTGCCAGCAGTGATTCTTCACAGGGGGACCCTGAAGCTTTCTTT. It yields the protein CASSDSSQGDPEAFF.

The rearrangement links TRBV11-3 to TRBJ2-7; no clear D gene. CDR1 is SGHNT, CDR2 YENEEA, per germline. V lost 3 bases, J lost 0 bases, and 15 bases lay in between. There are 16 residues in the CDR3. The CDR3 DNA is TGTGCCAGCAGCTTCGGCCAACTTAGTAGCTCCTACGAGCAGTACTTC. It is translated as CASSFGQLSSSYEQYF.

The chain uses TRBV14 and TRBJ2-7; D gene unclear. This CDR3 is built from 13 residues. Trimming stripped 8 bases from V and 0 bases from J, with 11 bases between. CDR1 is SGHDN, CDR2 FVKESK, per germline. In nucleotides, the CDR3 is TGTGCCAGCCGTTCGGAAAGCTCCTACGAGCAGTACTTC. It encodes CASRSESSYEQYF.

This sequence joins TRBV28 and TRBJ1-1, with D perhaps TRBD1 (6 bases). There are 15 residues in the CDR3. The V end lost 4 bases, the J end lost 3 bases, and 15 bases lay between the germline ends. CDR1 is MDHEN and CDR2 is SYDVKM in the germline V gene. CDR3 DNA sequence: TGTGCCAGCAGTTCCCCCAGACAGGCAGACACTGAAGCTTTCTTT. Translating it yields CASSSPRQADTEAFF.

The chain joins TRBV13 to TRBJ2-2; 14 bases align to TRBD2. The V gene's germline CDR1 is PRHDT and CDR2 FYEKMQ (reference sequence). The CDR3 is 18 residues long. The ends lost 5 bases at V and 0 bases at J; junction bases unmatched: 5. The CDR3: CASSPGTSGGPNTGELFF. The CDR3 DNA is TGTGCCAGCAGCCCCGGGACTAGCGGGGGCCCGAACACCGGGGAGCTGTTTTTT.

J is TRBJ2-1 and V is TRBV19; 10 nucleotides align to TRBD2. The V gene end was trimmed by 3 bases and the J gene end by 9 bases; junction bases not matched to a gene: 11. Germline-derived CDR1 and CDR2 are LNHDA and SQIVND (reference sequence). CDR3 length equals 16 residues. The CDR3, as DNA: TGTGCCAGTAGTATGGCGGCTAGCGGGAGTTACGTTGAGCAGTTCTTC. It specifies CASSMAASGSYVEQFF.

CDR3 sequence reads: CASSLSGTGAYEQYF. The DNA for the CDR3 is TGTGCCAGCAGCCTTTCTGGTACCGGGGCCTACGAGCAGTACTTC. V gene TRBV27 combines with J gene TRBJ2-7; tentative D call: TRBD2 (5 bases). The V end lost 6 bases, the J end lost 2 bases, and 17 bases lay between the germline ends. The CDR3 loop spans 15 amino acids. From germline, CDR1 is MNHEY and CDR2 SMNVEV (reference sequence).

This clone was recorded once. The genes are TRBV28 and TRBJ2-1, with D possibly being TRBD2 (5 bases). The CDR3 is made up of 16 amino acids. Germline values: CDR1 MDHEN, CDR2 SYDVKM. V shed 6 bases and J shed 0 bases, with 15 bases lying between them. The CDR3 region has the DNA TGTGCCAGCAGCACGCCGGAGGCTAGCTCCTACAATGAGCAGTTCTTC. It translates to CASSTPEASSYNEQFF. The full variable domain, its missing parts supplied by reference TRBV28 and TRBJ2-1, is DVKVTQSSRYLVKRTGEKVFLECVQDMDHENMFWYRQDPGLGLRLIYFSYDVKMKEKGDIPEGYSVSREKKERFSLILESASTNQTSMYLCASSTPEASSYNEQFFGPGTRLTVL.

V usage is TRBV14 and J usage is TRBJ1-2; TRBD1 agrees at 9 bases. The V gene's germline CDR1 is SGHDN and CDR2 FVKESK. The CDR3 sequence is 15 residues long. After removal of 3 bases from V and 4 bases from J, the junction contained 6 bases not matched to a gene. The chain's CDR3 is CASSHRDRETYGYTF. For the CDR3, the DNA is TGTGCCAGCAGCCACCGGGACAGGGAAACCTATGGCTACACCTTC.

This clone has just one count. The genes are TRBV5-1 and TRBJ2-4, with D possibly being TRBD2 (6 bases). The CDR3 runs to 16 residues. Trimming removed 0 bases from V and 0 bases from J, with 10 bases in between. Germline loops: CDR1 SGHRS, CDR2 YFSETQ. Here the CDR3 reads CASSLVGGIAKNIQYF. For the CDR3, the DNA is TGCGCCAGCAGCTTGGTCGGGGGAATAGCCAAAAACATTCAGTACTTC.

This chain connects TRBV7-2 to TRBJ2-3; 7 bases are a match to TRBD2. In germline, CDR1 is SGHTA, CDR2 FQGNSA. The ends lost 3 bases at V and 6 bases at J; junction bases unmatched: 6. CDR3 length: 14 amino acids. CDR3 loop: CASSLSTSDDTQYF. CDR3 nucleotides: TGTGCCAGCAGCTTGTCTACTAGCGACGATACGCAGTATTTT.

V and J are TRBV10-3 and TRBJ2-7, with 7 bases aligning to TRBD1. Germline assignment: CDR1 ENHRY and CDR2 SYGVKD. CDR3 size: 13 residues. V trimming: 5 bases; J trimming: 4 bases; junction bases outside the gene matches: 5. The CDR3 DNA sequence: TGTGCCATCAGTTATCGACAGGGTTACGAGCAGTACTTC. As protein: CAISYRQGYEQYF.

The chain combines TRBV11-2 with TRBJ2-3; the match to TRBD2 covers 7 bases. The CDR3 runs 16 residues. Germline V gene lookup returns CDR1 SGHAT and CDR2 FQNNGV. V lost 1 base, J lost 0 bases, and 4 bases stayed unmatched. The DNA of the CDR3 is TGTGCCAGCAGCTTAGGGGGGGAGGGTAGCACAGATACGCAGTATTTT. Residues: CASSLGGEGSTDTQYF.

The V call is TRBV4-2, the J call TRBJ2-1, with 10 bases aligning to TRBD2. The CDR3 is 14 amino acids. The junction had 2 bases not matched to a gene; V was cut back by 4 bases and J by 5 bases. From germline, CDR1 is LGHNA and CDR2 YNFKEQ. The CDR3 nucleotides read TGTGCCAGCAGCCCGGGACTAGCGAACAATGAGCAGTTCTTC. It codes for CASSPGLANNEQFF.

The chain joins TRBV28 to TRBJ1-5; 11 nucleotides align to TRBD1. J gave up 2 bases and V 4 bases, and 7 bases lay outside the gene matches. Germline CDR1 is MDHEN and CDR2 is SYDVKM. The CDR3 extends over 17 amino acids. The CDR3 protein is CASSSFLDRGRNQPQHF. Written as DNA, the CDR3 is TGTGCCAGCAGTTCTTTCCTGGACAGGGGGCGCAATCAGCCCCAGCATTTT.

The chain combines TRBV27 with TRBJ2-1; 12 nucleotides align to TRBD2. Germline V gives CDR1 MNHEY, CDR2 SMNVEV (reference sequence). The CDR3 is 19 amino acids. The junction had 10 bases not matched to a gene; V was cut back by 4 bases and J by 0 bases. As DNA, the CDR3 is TGTGCCAGCAGTTACCCGACTAGCGGGAGACGGGGCTCCTACAATGAGCAGTTCTTC. It encodes CASSYPTSGRRGSYNEQFF.

The V call is TRBV10-1, the J call TRBJ2-7; D is undetermined. The CDR3 spans 11 residues. With 8 bases removed from V and 3 bases from J, the gap between germline ends came to 8 bases. The V gene's germline CDR1 is WNHNN and CDR2 SYGVQD (reference sequence). The CDR3 nucleotides read TGCGCCAGCGACAAGGTCTACGAGCAGTACTTC. It specifies CASDKVYEQYF.

The gene calls are TRBV15 and TRBJ1-2, with 7 bases that match TRBD1. From germline, CDR1 is LNHNV and CDR2 YYDKDF (reference sequence). The CDR3 runs to 13 residues. After removal of 4 bases from V and 5 bases from J, the junction contained 4 bases not matched to a gene. DNA of the CDR3: TGTGCCACCAGCAAGACAGGGCGGTATGGCTACACCTTC. Translating gives CATSKTGRYGYTF.